The T cell receptor beta chain under discussion was sequenced for a study of blood T cell repertoires in COVID-19. For the study at large: The United States, Italy and Spain were the sources of the acute and convalescent COVID-19 samples. Nucleic acid was either cDNA or gDNA, and it came from T cells, B-cell-depleted T cells, or PBMCs.

Under the authors' procedure: Estimation of nucleated cell counts relied on the amplification of reference gene primers. Here immunoSEQ multiplex PCR was the method, and the copy in TCRdb shows in-frame clones only, minus some. V and J calls plus clone size are reproduced from that table; the DNA served to infer D and trimming. Among 79,000 or so clones listed, 80% to 90% were seen once. This clone showed up just a few times. Germline CDR1 and CDR2: LNHDA and SQIVND (reference sequence). The germline V and J ends were trimmed by 0 bases and 2 bases, with 11 bases remaining between them. This CDR3 contains 15 residues.

The chain links TRBV19 to TRBJ2-7; weak D call: TRBD2 (6 bases). The receptor comes from a human donor in a cohort sampled during active COVID-19. The sequenced material came from peripheral blood. CDR3 sequence reads: CASSIEVAATYEQYF. The CDR3, as DNA: TGTGCCAGTAGTATAGAGGTAGCGGCCACCTACGAGCAGTACTTC. Full variable domain (remainder filled in from reference TRBV19 and TRBJ2-7): DGGITQSPKYLFRKEGQNVTLSCEQNLNHDAMYWYRQDPGQGLRLIYYSQIVNDFQKGDIAEGYSVSREKKESFPLTVTSAQKNPTAFYLCASSIEVAATYEQYFGPGTRLTVT.